This T cell receptor (beta chain) was recorded in a study of blood T cells in healthy people across ages. Study-level background: There was about one barcoded beta molecule captured by template switching per two T cells. Study-level results: Unsorted PBMCs ruled out conclusive naive versus antigen-experienced comparison. With age, beta diversity per million T cells declined roughly linearly, significantly by 30 to 40.

This clonotype has a handful of counts. Its antigen is still unknown. Primed by a sample-barcoded 5' primer and a J-beta primer mix, a second PCR proceeded for roughly 6 to 12 cycles. Each single sample gave us at least 2.5 million CDR3-containing paired-end reads. MiXCR, applied by TCRdb to the 5' RACE reads, yields one record per CDR3 protein. The sample lists about 1.6 million distinct CDR3 sequences, almost 35% occurring once. This CDR3 is built from 16 residues. V lost 4 bases, J lost 0 bases, and 5 bases stayed unmatched. Germline V gene data show CDR1 as SGHAT and CDR2 as FQNNGV. What was sequenced was blood. This chain joins TRBV11-2 and TRBJ2-3; 9 bases line up with TRBD2. The receptor's source is a woman aged 25 to 45 in good health. The CDR3 is CASSYRLAESTDTQYF. In DNA form, the CDR3 reads TGTGCCAGCAGCTATAGACTAGCGGAGAGCACAGATACGCAGTATTTT.